What follows is one T cell receptor (beta chain) and its context. No antigen is known for it. This entry is derived from a study of beta chain features in type 1 diabetes. Study-level background: Cell yields, gender and age were comparable in patients and healthy donors.

Findings and limits, study-wide: Unsettled here was the matter of whether HLA type influences TCRB rearrangement. There was a moderate but significant shortening of TCRB CDR3s in all four CD4+ subsets of Type 1 diabetes patients.

Trimming removed 5 bases at V and 0 bases at J, with 13 bases between. This CDR3 is built from 15 residues. Germline V gene lookup returns CDR1 KGHSH and CDR2 LQKENI. The sequenced template was cDNA made from the entire isolated RNA. Generated by immunoSEQ multiplex PCR, the TCRdb table keeps only in-frame clones and is missing some. The table has under 20,000 clones, just over 70% seen once. Cells sorted by CD45RO/CCR7/CD25/CD127/CD95/CD27 comprised CD4+ naive, central memory, regulatory and stem cell-like memory cells. The chain employs TRBV18 and TRBJ1-1, with a tentative D call TRBD1 (5 bases). The sample was stem cell memory CD4+ T cells from blood. The TCR sequence derives from a man aged 30 to 39 with type 1 diabetes. The CDR3 region has the DNA TGTGCCAGCTCATCCAGGGTGATCCTGAACACTGAAGCTTTCTTT. Residues: CASSSRVILNTEAFF.